The entry below gives a single T cell receptor (beta chain) sequence along with its context. Its target is not known. TCRdb's copy holds only in-frame clones and misses some; the assay was immunoSEQ multiplex PCR. Among more than 30,000 clones listed, approximately 85% were seen once. This CDR3 is 14 amino acids long. The germline V and J ends were trimmed by 5 bases and 5 bases, with 15 bases remaining between them. Germline CDR1 reads SEHNR; CDR2 reads FQNEAQ (reference sequence). These data originate in a study of T cells in localized non-small cell lung cancer. Findings and caveats of the study: Longer overall survival associated with higher blood T cell density; shorter survival with higher adjacent-lung clonality.

The chain is built from TRBV7-9 and TRBJ2-5; possible D gene TRBD2, 6 bases. The sequence came from a woman between 35 and 75 years old with stage III lung adenocarcinoma. The sample in question was peripheral blood mononuclear cells, obtained before any cancer treatment. CDR3 DNA: TGTGCCAGCAGCCTCCCGGGGGTCCGGGAGACCCAGTACTTC. Amino acid sequence: CASSLPGVRETQYF.